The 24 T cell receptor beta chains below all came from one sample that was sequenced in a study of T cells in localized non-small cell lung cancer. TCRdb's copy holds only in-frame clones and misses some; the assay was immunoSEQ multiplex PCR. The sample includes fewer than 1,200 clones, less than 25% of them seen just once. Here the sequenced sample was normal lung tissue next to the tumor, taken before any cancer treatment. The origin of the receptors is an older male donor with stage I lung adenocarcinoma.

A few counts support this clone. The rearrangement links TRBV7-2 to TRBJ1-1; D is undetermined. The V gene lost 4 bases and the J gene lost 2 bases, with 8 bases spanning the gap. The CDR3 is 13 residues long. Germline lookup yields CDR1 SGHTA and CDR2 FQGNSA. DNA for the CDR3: TGTGCCAGCAGCTCGGTGACTAACACTGAAGCTTTCTTT. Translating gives CASSSVTNTEAFF.

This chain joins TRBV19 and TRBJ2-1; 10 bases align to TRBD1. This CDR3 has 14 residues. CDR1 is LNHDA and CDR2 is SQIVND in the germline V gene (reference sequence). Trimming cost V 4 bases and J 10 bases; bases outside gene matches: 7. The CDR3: CASSSGTGVGEQFF. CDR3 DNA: TGTGCCAGTAGTAGCGGGACAGGGGTAGGGGAGCAGTTCTTC.

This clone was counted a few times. The CDR3 spells CASSGSSGYQETQYF. The CDR3 DNA reads as TGTGCCAGCAGTGGAAGTAGCGGGTACCAAGAGACCCAGTACTTC. The chain employs TRBV9 and TRBJ2-5, with 7 nucleotides matching TRBD2. In germline, CDR1 is SGDLS, CDR2 YYNGEE. V lost 5 bases to trimming and J lost 0 bases; unmatched junction nucleotides: 7. This CDR3 is built from 15 residues.

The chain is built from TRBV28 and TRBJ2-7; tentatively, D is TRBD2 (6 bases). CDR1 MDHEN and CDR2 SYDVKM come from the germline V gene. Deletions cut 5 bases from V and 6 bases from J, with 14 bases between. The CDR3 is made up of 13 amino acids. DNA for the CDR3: TGTGCCAGCAGTCCCCCCCGGCGGGGCGAGCAGTACTTC. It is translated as CASSPPRRGEQYF.

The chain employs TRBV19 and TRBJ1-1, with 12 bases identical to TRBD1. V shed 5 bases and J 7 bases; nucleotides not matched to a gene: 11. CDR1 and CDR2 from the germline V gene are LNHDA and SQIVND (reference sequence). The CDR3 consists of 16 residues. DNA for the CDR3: TGTGCCAGTAGTCTGGGACAGGGGGCAGTGAAGGGTGAAGCTTTCTTT. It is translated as CASSLGQGAVKGEAFF.

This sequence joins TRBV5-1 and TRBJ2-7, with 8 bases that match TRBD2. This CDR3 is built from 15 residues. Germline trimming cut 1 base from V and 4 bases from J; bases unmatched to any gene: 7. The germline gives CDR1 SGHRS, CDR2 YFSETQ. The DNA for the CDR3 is TGCGCCAGCAGCTTGAGCGCCGGGGGGGAGTACGAGCAGTACTTC. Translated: CASSLSAGGEYEQYF.

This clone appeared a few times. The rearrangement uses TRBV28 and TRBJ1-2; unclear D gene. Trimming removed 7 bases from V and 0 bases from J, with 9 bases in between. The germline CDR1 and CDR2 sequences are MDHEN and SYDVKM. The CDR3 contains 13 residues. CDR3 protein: CASNRNPNYGYTF. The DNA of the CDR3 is TGTGCCAGCAACCGTAACCCTAACTATGGCTACACCTTC.

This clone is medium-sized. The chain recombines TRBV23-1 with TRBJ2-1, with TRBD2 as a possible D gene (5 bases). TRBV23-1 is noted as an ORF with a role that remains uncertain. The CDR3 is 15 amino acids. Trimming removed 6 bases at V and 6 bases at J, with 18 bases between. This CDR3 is CASSQELEPFNEQFF. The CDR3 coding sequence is TGCGCCAGCAGCCAAGAACTAGAACCCTTCAATGAGCAGTTCTTC.

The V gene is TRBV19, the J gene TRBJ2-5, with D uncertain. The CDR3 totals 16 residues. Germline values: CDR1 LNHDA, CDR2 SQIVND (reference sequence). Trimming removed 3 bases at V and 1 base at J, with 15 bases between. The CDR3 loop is CASSMGWVRVQETQYF. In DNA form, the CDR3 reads TGTGCCAGTAGTATGGGCTGGGTTAGGGTCCAAGAGACCCAGTACTTC.

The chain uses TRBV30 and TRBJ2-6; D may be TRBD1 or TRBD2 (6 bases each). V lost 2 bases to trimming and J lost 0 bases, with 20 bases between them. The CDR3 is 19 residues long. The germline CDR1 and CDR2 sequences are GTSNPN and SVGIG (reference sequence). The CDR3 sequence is CAWSPPQGGPLSGANVLTF. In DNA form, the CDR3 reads TGTGCCTGGAGTCCCCCTCAAGGGGGGCCCCTCTCTGGGGCCAACGTCCTGACTTTC.

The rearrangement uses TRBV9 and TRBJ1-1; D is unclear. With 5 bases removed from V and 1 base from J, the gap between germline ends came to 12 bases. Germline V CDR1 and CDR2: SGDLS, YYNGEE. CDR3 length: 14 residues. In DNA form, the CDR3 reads TGTGCCAGCAGTGGCCCGGCGTCGAACACTGAAGCTTTCTTT. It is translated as CASSGPASNTEAFF.

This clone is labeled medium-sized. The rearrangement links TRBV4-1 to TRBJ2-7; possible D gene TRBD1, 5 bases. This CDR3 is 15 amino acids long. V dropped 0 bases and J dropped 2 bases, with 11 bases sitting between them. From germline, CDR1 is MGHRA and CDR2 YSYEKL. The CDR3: CASSQDYRIPYEQYF. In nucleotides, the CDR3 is TGCGCCAGCAGCCAAGATTACAGGATTCCCTACGAGCAGTACTTC.

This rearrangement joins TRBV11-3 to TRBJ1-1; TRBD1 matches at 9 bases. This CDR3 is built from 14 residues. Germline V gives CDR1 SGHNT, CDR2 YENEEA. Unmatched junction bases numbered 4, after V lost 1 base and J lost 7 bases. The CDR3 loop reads CASSLGDRAGEAFF. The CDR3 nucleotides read TGTGCCAGCAGCTTAGGGGACAGGGCCGGTGAAGCTTTCTTT.

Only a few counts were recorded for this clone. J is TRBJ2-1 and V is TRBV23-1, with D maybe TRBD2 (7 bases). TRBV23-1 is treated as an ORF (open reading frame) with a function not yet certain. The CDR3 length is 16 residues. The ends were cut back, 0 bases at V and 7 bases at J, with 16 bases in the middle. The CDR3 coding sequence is TGCGCCAGCAGTCAATCGGGGGGGCGCATAAAAAATGAGCAGTTCTTC. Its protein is CASSQSGGRIKNEQFF.

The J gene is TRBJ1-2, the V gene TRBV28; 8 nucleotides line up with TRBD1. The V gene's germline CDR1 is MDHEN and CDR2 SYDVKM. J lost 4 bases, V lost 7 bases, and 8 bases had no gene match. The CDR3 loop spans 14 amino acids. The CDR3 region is CASIRQGMSYGYTF. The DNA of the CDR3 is TGTGCCAGCATAAGACAGGGGATGAGCTATGGCTACACCTTC.

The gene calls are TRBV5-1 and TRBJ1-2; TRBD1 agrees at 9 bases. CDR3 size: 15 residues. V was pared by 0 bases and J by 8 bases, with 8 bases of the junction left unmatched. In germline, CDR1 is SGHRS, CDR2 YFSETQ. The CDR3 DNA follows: TGCGCCAGCAGCTTGGACCCCGGGACAGGGAGCGGCTACACCTTC. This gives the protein CASSLDPGTGSGYTF.

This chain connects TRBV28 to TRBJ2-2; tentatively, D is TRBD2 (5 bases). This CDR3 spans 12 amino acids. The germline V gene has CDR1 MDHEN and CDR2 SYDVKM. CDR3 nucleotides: TGTGCTTACCGGGGGAACACCGGGGAGCTGTTTTTT. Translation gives CAYRGNTGELFF. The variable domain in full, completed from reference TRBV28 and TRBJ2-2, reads DVKVTQSSRYLVKRTGEKVFLECVQDMDHENMFWYRQDPGLGLRLIYFSYDVKMKEKGDIPEGYSVSREKKERFSLILESASTNQTSMYLCAYRGNTGELFFGEGSRLTVL.

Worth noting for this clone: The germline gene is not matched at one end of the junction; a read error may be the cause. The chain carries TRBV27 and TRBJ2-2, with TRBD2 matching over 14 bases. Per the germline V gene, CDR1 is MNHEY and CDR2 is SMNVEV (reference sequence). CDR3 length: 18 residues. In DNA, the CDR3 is TGTGCCACCAGTGAACACGGGACTAGCGGGAGAGAGCACCGGGGAGCTGTTTTT. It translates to CATSEHGTSGREHRGAVF.

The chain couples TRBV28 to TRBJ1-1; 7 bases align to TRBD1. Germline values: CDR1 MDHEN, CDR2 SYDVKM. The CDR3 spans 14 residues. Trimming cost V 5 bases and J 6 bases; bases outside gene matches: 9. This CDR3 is CASSPDRLKAEAFF. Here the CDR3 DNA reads TGTGCCAGCAGTCCGGACAGGTTGAAGGCTGAAGCTTTCTTT. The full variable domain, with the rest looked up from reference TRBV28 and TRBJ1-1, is DVKVTQSSRYLVKRTGEKVFLECVQDMDHENMFWYRQDPGLGLRLIYFSYDVKMKEKGDIPEGYSVSREKKERFSLILESASTNQTSMYLCASSPDRLKAEAFFGQGTRLTVV.

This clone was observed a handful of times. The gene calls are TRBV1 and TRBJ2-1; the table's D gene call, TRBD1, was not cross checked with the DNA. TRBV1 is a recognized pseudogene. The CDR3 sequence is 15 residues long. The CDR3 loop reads CASSQDQSPYNEQFF. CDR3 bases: TGCGCCAGCAGCCAAGATCAGTCCCCCTACAATGAGCAGTTCTTC.

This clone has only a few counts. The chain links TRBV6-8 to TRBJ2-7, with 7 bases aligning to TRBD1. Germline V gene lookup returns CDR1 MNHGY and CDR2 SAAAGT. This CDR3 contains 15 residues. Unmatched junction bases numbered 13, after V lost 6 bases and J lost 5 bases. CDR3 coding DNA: TGTGCCAGCAGGCCTAGAACACCGACAGGGAACGAGCAGTACTTC. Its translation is CASRPRTPTGNEQYF.

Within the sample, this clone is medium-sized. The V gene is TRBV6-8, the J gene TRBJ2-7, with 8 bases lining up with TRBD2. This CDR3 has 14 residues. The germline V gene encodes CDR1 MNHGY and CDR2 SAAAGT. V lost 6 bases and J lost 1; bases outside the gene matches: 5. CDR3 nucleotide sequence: TGTGCCAGCAGCCCAGAGCGGGAGTCCTACGAGCAGTACTTC. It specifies CASSPERESYEQYF.

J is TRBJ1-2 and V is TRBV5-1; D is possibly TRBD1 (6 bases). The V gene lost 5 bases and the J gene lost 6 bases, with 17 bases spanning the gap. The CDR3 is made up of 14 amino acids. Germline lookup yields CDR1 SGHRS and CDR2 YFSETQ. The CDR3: CASSREGGGDGYTF. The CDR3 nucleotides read TGCGCCAGCAGTCGGGAGGGGGGAGGCGATGGCTACACCTTC.

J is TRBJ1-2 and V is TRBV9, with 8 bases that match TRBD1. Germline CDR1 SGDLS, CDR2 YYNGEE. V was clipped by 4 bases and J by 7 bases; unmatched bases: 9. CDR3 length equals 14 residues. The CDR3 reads CASSLRGQVGGYTF. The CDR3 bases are TGTGCCAGCAGCCTCAGGGGGCAGGTTGGTGGCTACACCTTC.